This T cell receptor beta chain came from a study of CD8 T cells in ankylosing spondylitis. Trimming took 4 bases from V and 0 from J, leaving 12 bases between them. CDR3 length: 15 residues. Germline CDR1 is LGHNA and CDR2 is YNFKEQ. Of note for this clonotype: Its specificity is not known.

TCRdb re-analysed the 5' RACE reads in MiXCR, keeping a single row per CDR3 protein. The sample gives about 260,000 distinct CDR3 sequences, 15% to 25% of which show up once; roughly 8% is in the top ten. Points from the study as a whole: Seemingly characteristic of ankylosing spondylitis blood was a TCR beta motif consisting of 7 or 8 highly homologous variants.

The sample taken for sequencing was blood, either unsorted or a sorted T cell fraction (not recorded which). The sequence derives from a male donor with ankylosing spondylitis or in good health (not recorded which). The V and J genes are TRBV4-2 and TRBJ1-2; D is ambiguous. The CDR3 reads CASSPSTPANYGYTF. The CDR3 DNA is TGTGCCAGCAGCCCCAGTACACCAGCTAACTATGGCTACACCTTC.